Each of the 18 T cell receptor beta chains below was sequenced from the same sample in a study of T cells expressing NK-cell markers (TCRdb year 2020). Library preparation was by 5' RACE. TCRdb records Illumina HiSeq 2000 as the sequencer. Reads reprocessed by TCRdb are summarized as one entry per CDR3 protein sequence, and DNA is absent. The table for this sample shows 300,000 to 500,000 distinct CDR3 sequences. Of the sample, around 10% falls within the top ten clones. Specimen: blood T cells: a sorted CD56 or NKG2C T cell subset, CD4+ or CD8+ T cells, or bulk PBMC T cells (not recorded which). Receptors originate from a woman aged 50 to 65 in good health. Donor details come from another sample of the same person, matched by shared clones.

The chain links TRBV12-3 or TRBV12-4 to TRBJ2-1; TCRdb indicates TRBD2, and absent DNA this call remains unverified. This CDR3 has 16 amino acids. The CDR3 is CASSLLAGGGGNEQFF.

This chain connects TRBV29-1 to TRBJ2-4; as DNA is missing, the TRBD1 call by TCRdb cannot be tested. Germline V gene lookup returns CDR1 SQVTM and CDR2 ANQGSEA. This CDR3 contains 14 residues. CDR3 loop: CSASGRATRNIQYF. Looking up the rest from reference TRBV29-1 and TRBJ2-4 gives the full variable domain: SAVISQKPSRDICQRGTSLTIQCQVDSQVTMMFWYRQQPGQSLTLIATANQGSEATYESGFVIDKFPISRPNLTFSTLTVSNMSPEDSSIYLCSASGRATRNIQYFGAGTRLSVL.

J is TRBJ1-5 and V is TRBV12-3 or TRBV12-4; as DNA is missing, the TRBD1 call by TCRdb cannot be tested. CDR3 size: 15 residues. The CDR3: CASTRTGDGNQPQHF.

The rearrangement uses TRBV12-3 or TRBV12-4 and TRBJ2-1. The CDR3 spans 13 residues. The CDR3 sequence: CASSSHQSYEQFF.

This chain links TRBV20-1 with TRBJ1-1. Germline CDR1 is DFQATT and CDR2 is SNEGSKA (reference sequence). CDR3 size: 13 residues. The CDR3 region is CSARGWANPEAFF.

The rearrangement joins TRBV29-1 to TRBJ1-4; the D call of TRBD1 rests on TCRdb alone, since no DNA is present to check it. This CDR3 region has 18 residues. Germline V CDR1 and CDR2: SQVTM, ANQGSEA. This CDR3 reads CSAGGPGQGGHDNEKLFF.

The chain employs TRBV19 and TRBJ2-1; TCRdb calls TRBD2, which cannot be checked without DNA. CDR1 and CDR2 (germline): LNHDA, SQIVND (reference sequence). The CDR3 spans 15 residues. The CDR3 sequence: CASSREIGSYNEQFF.

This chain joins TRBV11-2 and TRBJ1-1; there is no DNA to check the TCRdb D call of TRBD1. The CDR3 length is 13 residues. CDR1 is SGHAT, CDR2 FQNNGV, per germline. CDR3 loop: CASSRTGAGEAFF.

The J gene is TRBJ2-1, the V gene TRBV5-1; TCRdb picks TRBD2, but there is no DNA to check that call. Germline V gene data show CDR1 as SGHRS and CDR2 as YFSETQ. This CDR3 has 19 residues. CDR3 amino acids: CASSLFRSGTSSSYNEQFF.

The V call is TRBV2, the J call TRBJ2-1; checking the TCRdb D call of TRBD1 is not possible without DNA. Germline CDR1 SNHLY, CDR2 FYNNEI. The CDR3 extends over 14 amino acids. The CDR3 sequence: CASRVETGNNEQFF.

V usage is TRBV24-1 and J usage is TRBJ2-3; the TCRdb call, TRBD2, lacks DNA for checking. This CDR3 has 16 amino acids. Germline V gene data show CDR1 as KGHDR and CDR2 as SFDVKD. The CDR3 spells CATSDNSGRARNTQYF.

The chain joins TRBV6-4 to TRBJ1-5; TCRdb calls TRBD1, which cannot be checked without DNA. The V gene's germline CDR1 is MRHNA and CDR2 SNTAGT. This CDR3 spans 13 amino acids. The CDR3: CAKAPGEAQPQHF.

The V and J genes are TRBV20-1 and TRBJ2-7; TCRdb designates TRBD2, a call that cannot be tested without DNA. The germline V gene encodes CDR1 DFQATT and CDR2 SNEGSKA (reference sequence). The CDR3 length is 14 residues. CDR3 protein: CSASGEGSSYEQYF.

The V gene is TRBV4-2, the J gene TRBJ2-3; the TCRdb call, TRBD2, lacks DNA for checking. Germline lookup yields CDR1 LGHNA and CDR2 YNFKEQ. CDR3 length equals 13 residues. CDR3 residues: CASSQGIAWTQYF.

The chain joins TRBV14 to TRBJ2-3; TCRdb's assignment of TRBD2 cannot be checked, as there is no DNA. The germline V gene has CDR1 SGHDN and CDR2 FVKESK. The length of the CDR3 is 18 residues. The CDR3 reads CASSRILVWETDTDTQYF.

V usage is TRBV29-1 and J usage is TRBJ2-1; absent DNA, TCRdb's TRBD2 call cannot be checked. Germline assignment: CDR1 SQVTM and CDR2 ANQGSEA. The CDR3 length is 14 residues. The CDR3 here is CSVGGSGRINEQFF.

The CDR3 spells CASTRRSGELFF. J is TRBJ2-2 and V is TRBV12-3 or TRBV12-4. The CDR3 contains 12 residues.

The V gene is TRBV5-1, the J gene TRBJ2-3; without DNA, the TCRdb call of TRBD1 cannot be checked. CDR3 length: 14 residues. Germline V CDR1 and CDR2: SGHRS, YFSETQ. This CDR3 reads CASSGTGGVNTQYF.